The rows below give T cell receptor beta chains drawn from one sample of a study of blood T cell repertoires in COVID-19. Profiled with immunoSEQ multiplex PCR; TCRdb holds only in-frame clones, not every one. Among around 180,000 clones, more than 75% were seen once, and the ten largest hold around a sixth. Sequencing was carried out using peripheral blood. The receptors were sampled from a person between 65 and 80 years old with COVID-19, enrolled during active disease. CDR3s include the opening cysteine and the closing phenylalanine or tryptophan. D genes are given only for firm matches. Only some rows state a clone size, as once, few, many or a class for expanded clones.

TGTGCCAGCAGCTTAGATAACCAGGGCCCACATGAGCAGTTCTTC | CASSLDNQGPHEQFF | - | TRBJ2-1 | TRBV11-3 | -
TGTGCCAGCAGCTTAATGGTGACAGGGAACACCGGGGAGCTGTTTTTT | CASSLMVTGNTGELFF | - | TRBJ2-2 | TRBV7-2 | -
TGTGCCAGCAGTCCAACTCTCCTACAGGCCAATGAGCAGTTCTTC | CASSPTLLQANEQFF | - | TRBJ2-1 | TRBV28 | -
TGTGCCAGCAGCCAGGGACAGGCGGTAAACACCGGGGAGCTGTTTTTT | CASSQGQAVNTGELFF | - | TRBJ2-2 | TRBV7-9 | TRBD1
TGTGCCAGCAGCCGGGGACAGTCCTACACCGGGGAGCTGTTTTTT | CASSRGQSYTGELFF | once | TRBJ2-2 | TRBV7-8 | TRBD1
TGTGCCAGCAGCGCGACAGGGGGAGAGTACGAGCAGTACTTC | CASSATGGEYEQYF | - | TRBJ2-7 | TRBV9 | TRBD1
TGTGCCAGCAGCTTCATTGCTCTGACACAAGAGACCCAGTACTTC | CASSFIALTQETQYF | - | TRBJ2-5 | TRBV7-6 | -
TGTGCCAGCAGCATCGGACTAGGGTTAGAGACCCAGTACTTC | CASSIGLGLETQYF | - | TRBJ2-5 | TRBV5-5 | TRBD2
TGTGCCAGCAGCTTGTCCTCTAGGGGAGGTGAGACCCAGTACTTC | CASSLSSRGGETQYF | - | TRBJ2-5 | TRBV5-6 | -
TGCAGCGTAGGGATGGGACTTAATGAAAAACTGTTTTTT | CSVGMGLNEKLFF | - | TRBJ1-4 | TRBV29-1 | -
TGTGCCAGCAGTGAAGACAGGGTGCGGACTGAAGCTTTCTTT | CASSEDRVRTEAFF | medium-sized | TRBJ1-1 | TRBV6-1 | -
TGTGCCAGCAGCCAAGCCGGGACTAGCGGGAGGGGGGGTACGCAGTATTTT | CASSQAGTSGRGGTQYF | - | TRBJ2-3 | TRBV27 | TRBD2
TGTGCCAGCAGCTGGACGGACAGGACGAACTATGGCTACACCTTC | CASSWTDRTNYGYTF | few | TRBJ1-2 | TRBV5-6 | TRBD1
TGTGCCAGCAGTGGTACATCCGCCAATGAGCAGTTCTTC | CASSGTSANEQFF | few | TRBJ2-1 | TRBV2 | -
TGTGCCAGCAGCGGACTAGCGAGTTCCTACAATGAGCAGTTCTTC | CASSGLASSYNEQFF | - | TRBJ2-1 | TRBV6-5 | TRBD2
TGTGCCAGCAGTGAAGGATACAGGCCTGGGGACACTGAAGCTTTCTTT | CASSEGYRPGDTEAFF | few | TRBJ1-1 | TRBV2 | -
TGTGCCACCAAAATGGACAGGAATGAGCAGTTCTTC | CATKMDRNEQFF | - | TRBJ2-1 | TRBV10-3 | TRBD1
TGCGCCAGCAGCCCTTATAGCGGGGGCACAGATACGCAGTATTTT | CASSPYSGGTDTQYF | - | TRBJ2-3 | TRBV4-3 | TRBD2
TGTGCCAGCAAACAGGGGGTAAACGAAGCTTCACCCCTCCACTTT | CASKQGVNEASPLHF | - | TRBJ1-6 | TRBV19 | TRBD1
TGCGCCAGCAGCCGAAGACAGGGGTTCATGAACACTGAAGCTTTCTTT | CASSRRQGFMNTEAFF | - | TRBJ1-1 | TRBV5-1 | TRBD1
TGTGCCAGCAGTACCAATAAAGCGGGGAACGAGCAGTACTTC | CASSTNKAGNEQYF | - | TRBJ2-7 | TRBV7-9 | TRBD2
TGCGCCAGCAGCCCCCGGACAGGCACGAACACCGGGGAGCTGTTTTTT | CASSPRTGTNTGELFF | - | TRBJ2-2 | TRBV5-1 | TRBD1
TGTGCCAGCAGTTATCGGGAGGGCCCTCAGTACTTC | CASSYREGPQYF | - | TRBJ2-4 | TRBV6-6 | TRBD2
TGTGCCAGTAGTATGGGTCGTGCGGGGGCCCAGCATTTT | CASSMGRAGAQHF | once | TRBJ1-5 | TRBV19 | -
TGTGCCAGCAGTTTATTGGGACAGAGCTCCTACAATGAGCAGTTCTTC | CASSLLGQSSYNEQFF | - | TRBJ2-1 | TRBV27 | TRBD1
TGCGCCAGCAGCAGGGGGACAGCTAAGGAGCAGTACTTC | CASSRGTAKEQYF | few | TRBJ2-7 | TRBV5-1 | TRBD1
TGTGCCAGCAGCTTCAGGCCATTCCCTCTCAAATCCCTCCACTTT | CASSFRPFPLKSLHF | - | TRBJ1-6 | TRBV11-1 | -
TGTGCCAGCAGCTTTTCGGGATACAATGAGCAGTTCTTC | CASSFSGYNEQFF | - | TRBJ2-1 | TRBV5-8 | -
TGCGCCAGCAGCCAGACGGGAGAGGAGGACCTGAGGGGCTACACCTTC | CASSQTGEEDLRGYTF | few | TRBJ1-2 | TRBV4-3 | -
TGTGCCAGCAGCCAACAGGGTCAAGAGCAGTACTTC | CASSQQGQEQYF | - | TRBJ2-7 | TRBV3-1/TRBV3-2 | -
TGTGCCAGCAGTTACTCCGGGACAGACAACTACGAGCAGTACTTC | CASSYSGTDNYEQYF | - | TRBJ2-7 | TRBV6-5 | TRBD1
TGTGCCACCAGTGACCCCCGGGGGGGGCAAGGCTACACCTTC | CATSDPRGGQGYTF | - | TRBJ1-2 | TRBV24-1 | -
TGTGCCAGCAGCACCCCGACGGGGAATTCACCCCTCCACTTT | CASSTPTGNSPLHF | few | TRBJ1-6 | TRBV5-6 | -